This section outlines one T cell receptor (beta chain) sequence together with its context. The data originate from a study of CD8+ T cells in alopecia areata. This CDR3 is 14 amino acids long. V lost 0 bases, J lost 8 bases, and 14 bases lay in between. CDR1 is GTSNPN and CDR2 is SVGIG in the germline V gene (reference sequence). Specified treatment: oral pan-JAK inhibitor, 5-10 mg twice daily. Extraction and reverse transcription of RNA yielded cDNA as the sequencing template. The table came from immunoSEQ multiplex PCR; TCRdb's copy has only in-frame clones and leaves some out. The data contain roughly 110,000 clones, about 59% of them singletons.

This sample comprised CD8+ T cells sorted from blood, obtained at week 24, from a patient treated with tofacitinib. This receptor was identified in a human donor with alopecia areata. V and J are TRBV30 and TRBJ1-5; possible D gene TRBD1, 5 bases. The CDR3 is CAWSVPGRPKPQHF. The DNA of the CDR3 is TGTGCCTGGAGTGTCCCGGGACGGCCGAAGCCCCAGCATTTT.